This record concerns one TCR beta chain sequence. Its antigen is not known. With a J-beta primer mix and a sample-barcoded 5' primer, a second PCR ran 7 to 11 cycles. Carrying 12 random nucleotides, a template-switch adaptor labeled each individual cDNA molecule. TCRdb passed the 5' RACE reads through MiXCR, listing each CDR3 protein once. The repertoire holds hundreds of thousands of distinct CDR3 sequences, with around 40% as singletons. The sample belongs to a study of blood T cells in healthy people across ages. General study points: Investigators treated diversity estimates from one million T cells as underestimates. Per million T cells, TCR beta diversity dropped about linearly as age rose.

Germline values: CDR1 DFQATT, CDR2 SNEGSKA (reference sequence). The CDR3 consists of 16 residues. Trimming cost V 0 bases and J 3 bases; bases outside gene matches: 7. Aged roughly 6 to 95, donors were systemically healthy Caucasians from Russia. The clonotype comes from a woman aged 60-75 years in good health. The gene calls are TRBV20-1 and TRBJ2-1; 8 bases are shared with TRBD2. What was sequenced was blood. CDR3 in amino acids: CSARDLGGGLYNEQFF. DNA for the CDR3: TGCAGTGCTAGAGATCTCGGCGGGGGGCTCTACAATGAGCAGTTCTTC.